Below are 16 T cell receptor beta chains sequenced from a single sample in a study of human T cells and chemical hapten exposure (dated by TCRdb to the early 2020s). The sample's time point label, decoded: pre-sensitization, week 0. The treatment or condition tag for this specimen amounts to: therapeutic diphenylcyclopropenone sensitization with weekly scalp DPC. Receptor libraries were prepared by RACE. The data were produced on a NextSeq 500. Starting from the raw public reads, TCRdb applied fastp trimming at Q25, assembled clones with MiXCR and retained in-frame beta chains. Every CDR3 protein is listed once, alongside the most common genes and DNA of its rows. The sample has some 400,000 distinct CDR3 sequences on record, more than 4.5% of them singletons. The top ten hold roughly 2.6% of the sample. The specimen comprised whole blood, sampled in connection with sensitization to the hapten diphenylcyclopropenone (DPC). These receptors were collected from a woman in her 50s with alopecia areata. Some clones in this sample may be carry-over from other donors' samples.

The chain carries TRBV5-1 and TRBJ2-5; TRBD2 agrees at 9 bases. The CDR3 is 13 residues long. CDR1 is SGHRS and CDR2 is YFSETQ in the germline V gene. With V trimmed by 0 bases and J by 10 bases, 4 bases remained unmatched. CDR3 in DNA: TGCGCCAGCAGCTTGGGGACTAGCGTAATCCAGTACTTC. It encodes CASSLGTSVIQYF.

This clonotype showed up just a few times. This rearrangement joins TRBV12-3 or TRBV12-4 to TRBJ2-7, with 8 bases aligning to TRBD1. Germline trimming cut 5 bases from V and 1 base from J; bases unmatched to any gene: 10. The CDR3 runs 16 residues. DNA for the CDR3: TGTGCCAGCAGTCCGACTGGACAGGGCCCTTCCTACGAGCAGTACTTC. This translates into CASSPTGQGPSYEQYF.

This clonotype was seen at least ten times. The rearrangement links TRBV27 to TRBJ2-1; 7 bases are shared with TRBD2. The V gene end was trimmed by 3 bases and the J gene end by 5 bases; junction bases not matched to a gene: 4. The germline CDR1 and CDR2 sequences are MNHEY and SMNVEV (reference sequence). The CDR3 totals 14 residues. CDR3: CASSFGAGDNEQFF. CDR3 bases: TGTGCCAGCAGTTTCGGGGCGGGGGACAATGAGCAGTTCTTC.

This clonotype was detected a few times. V gene TRBV24-1 combines with J gene TRBJ2-1; D call uncertain. The CDR3 has 16 residues. Deletions cut 3 bases from V and 1 base from J, with 12 bases between. The V gene's germline CDR1 is KGHDR and CDR2 SFDVKD. CDR3 sequence: CATSDGQTISYNEQFF. CDR3 coding DNA: TGTGCCACCAGTGATGGGCAGACAATTTCCTACAATGAGCAGTTCTTC.

This clonotype appeared many times. The chain uses TRBV6-2 or TRBV6-3 and TRBJ2-1, with D tentatively TRBD2 (5 bases). This CDR3 contains 14 residues. In germline, CDR1 is MNHEY, CDR2 SVGEGT. Trimming pared 8 bases from V and 7 bases from J, leaving 18 bases between. CDR3 coding DNA: TGTGCCAGCCAAACCAGGAGGCCTTCGAATGAGCAGTTCTTC. Translation: CASQTRRPSNEQFF.

This clonotype showed up many times. This chain joins TRBV5-6 and TRBJ1-4, with 7 bases matching TRBD1. This CDR3 region has 14 residues. Looked up from germline, CDR1 is SGHDT and CDR2 is YYEEEE. V dropped 5 bases and J dropped 4; count of bases not matched to a gene: 5. In nucleotides, the CDR3 is TGTGCCAGCAGTCCCCAGGGGGTTAATGAAAAACTGTTTTTT. This encodes CASSPQGVNEKLFF.

This clonotype occurred many times. J is TRBJ2-3 and V is TRBV28, with TRBD2 identical over 10 bases. Trimming took 2 bases from V and 6 from J; bases not matched to a gene: 11. The CDR3 has 17 amino acids. Looked up from germline, CDR1 is MDHEN and CDR2 is SYDVKM. The CDR3 is CASSLGLAGERQDTQYF. The DNA of the CDR3 is TGTGCCAGCAGTTTAGGCCTAGCGGGAGAAAGGCAGGATACGCAGTATTTT.

This clonotype was detected ten times or more. The chain combines TRBV10-3 with TRBJ2-3, with D tentatively TRBD2 (5 bases). Trimming left V 6 bases short and J 4 bases short, with 5 bases between. This CDR3 spans 11 amino acids. The V gene's germline CDR1 is ENHRY and CDR2 SYGVKD. Written as DNA, the CDR3 is TGTGCCATCAGACTAGCAGATACGCAGTATTTT. Translating it yields CAIRLADTQYF.

This clonotype was seen a handful of times. The V gene is TRBV12-5, the J gene TRBJ2-3, with D uncertain. The CDR3 is made up of 14 amino acids. Germline CDR1 LGHNT, CDR2 FRNRAP. Trimming took 5 bases from V and 6 from J, leaving 15 bases between them. The CDR3 nucleotides are TGTGCTAGTGGTACCGGATACAACACCGATACGCAGTATTTT. It yields the protein CASGTGYNTDTQYF.

This clonotype was counted only a few times. This sequence joins TRBV6-1 and TRBJ2-3; TRBD1 matches 10 bases. The trim removed 5 bases at V and 6 bases at J, leaving 8 bases unmatched. Per the germline V gene, CDR1 is MNHNS and CDR2 is SASEGT. The CDR3 loop spans 15 amino acids. The CDR3 nucleotides read TGTGCCAGCAGTTTTACCGGGACAGGGGCTGATACGCAGTATTTT. Translating it yields CASSFTGTGADTQYF.

The table lists this clonotype with many counts. The chain recombines TRBV20-1 with TRBJ2-3; 9 bases are a match to TRBD2. CDR1 is DFQATT and CDR2 is SNEGSKA in the germline V gene (reference sequence). The length of the CDR3 is 14 residues. Germline trimming cut 3 bases from V and 5 bases from J; bases unmatched to any gene: 6. This CDR3 is CSASPAGGIDTQYF. The CDR3 coding sequence is TGCAGTGCTAGTCCAGCGGGAGGTATAGATACGCAGTATTTT.

The CDR3 nucleotides read TGTGCCAGCAGCCCTCTTAACGGCCCCGGGGAGCTGTTTTTT. Translation gives CASSPLNGPGELFF. The rearrangement links TRBV7-9 to TRBJ2-2; D remains ambiguous. V lost 5 bases and J 6 bases, leaving 13 bases between the germline ends. The CDR3 sequence is 14 residues long. From germline, CDR1 is SEHNR and CDR2 FQNEAQ (reference sequence).

This clonotype came up many times. The V gene is TRBV12-3 or TRBV12-4, the J gene TRBJ2-7; 9 bases are shared with TRBD1. There are 13 residues in the CDR3. The ends lost 6 bases at V and 3 bases at J; junction bases unmatched: 3. The CDR3 loop reads CASRGGQGYEQYF. CDR3 DNA: TGTGCCAGCAGAGGGGGACAGGGCTACGAGCAGTACTTC.

This clonotype appeared a few times. V gene TRBV6-1 combines with J gene TRBJ1-5; 7 bases are shared with TRBD1. V shed 8 bases, J shed 7 bases, and the junction held 8 bases outside the gene matches. The CDR3 has 13 residues. Germline V lookup: CDR1 MNHNS, CDR2 SASEGT. In nucleotides, the CDR3 is TGTGCCAGCGTAGGGGGCGGGGGGCAGCCCCAGCATTTT. Protein: CASVGGGGQPQHF.

This clonotype was counted ten times or more. J is TRBJ2-1 and V is TRBV7-9; D perhaps matches TRBD2 (6 bases). CDR3 length: 12 residues. Trimming shortened V by 9 bases and J by 3 bases, and 9 bases separated the two germline ends. In germline, CDR1 is SEHNR, CDR2 FQNEAQ (reference sequence). The CDR3 here is CASGGNYNEQFF. The CDR3, as DNA: TGTGCCAGTGGAGGGAACTACAATGAGCAGTTCTTC.

This chain links TRBV20-1 with TRBJ2-7; TRBD1 might be the D (6 bases). CDR3 length: 14 amino acids. The ends were cut back, 6 bases at V and 1 base at J, with 16 bases in the middle. The germline V gene encodes CDR1 DFQATT and CDR2 SNEGSKA (reference sequence). The CDR3 reads CSATDRNSSYEQYF. The DNA of the CDR3 is TGCAGTGCAACAGACAGGAATAGTTCCTACGAGCAGTACTTC.